Listed here are 8 T cell receptor beta chains from one sample, sequenced in a study of blood T cell repertoires in COVID-19. The assay was immunoSEQ multiplex PCR, and TCRdb's table has in-frame clones only and misses some. The sample holds 150,000 to 200,000 clones, about four fifths seen once. Sample: PBMCs or T cells enriched from blood (not recorded which). The source of these receptors is a woman in her sixties who had recovered from COVID-19.

J is TRBJ1-5 and V is TRBV15; no clear D. With 6 bases removed from V and 5 bases from J, the gap between germline ends came to 14 bases. The CDR3 contains 14 residues. The germline gives CDR1 LNHNV, CDR2 YYDKDF (reference sequence). DNA of the CDR3: TGTGCCACCAGGGGTCTCGGGGTAGATCAGCCCCAGCATTTT. Translated: CATRGLGVDQPQHF. The complete variable domain, with remaining parts taken from reference TRBV15 and TRBJ1-5, reads DAMVIQNPRYQVTQFGKPVTLSCSQTLNHNVMYWYQQKSSQAPKLLFHYYDKDFNNEADTPDNFQSRRPNTSFCFLDIRSPGLGDTAMYLCATRGLGVDQPQHFGDGTRLSIL.

The genes are TRBV27 and TRBJ1-6; 9 bases match TRBD1. J was trimmed by 10 bases and V by 0 bases; bases with no gene match: 7. The length of the CDR3 is 16 residues. Germline assignment: CDR1 MNHEY and CDR2 SMNVEV (reference sequence). CDR3 nucleotide sequence: TGTGCCAGCAGTTTATCTCCGACAGGGGGGGACTCACCCCTCCACTTT. Amino acids: CASSLSPTGGDSPLHF.

The chain uses TRBV5-1 and TRBJ2-7; D is perhaps TRBD2 (6 bases). V gave up 4 bases and J gave up 1 base, with 12 bases separating them. This CDR3 region has 14 residues. Germline V lookup: CDR1 SGHRS, CDR2 YFSETQ. CDR3 bases: TGCGCCAGCAGCCAAGTACGGGGGTCCTACGAGCAGTACTTC. This sequence encodes CASSQVRGSYEQYF. Together with reference TRBV5-1 and TRBJ2-7, the CDR3 gives the full variable domain: KAGVTQTPRYLIKTRGQQVTLSCSPISGHRSVSWYQQTPGQGLQFLFEYFSETQRNKGNFPGRFSGRQFSNSRSEMNVSTLELGDSALYLCASSQVRGSYEQYFGPGTRLTVT.

V gene TRBV11-2 combines with J gene TRBJ2-5; the match to TRBD2 covers 12 bases. Germline loops: CDR1 SGHAT, CDR2 FQNNGV. The trim removed 1 base at V and 5 bases at J, leaving 14 bases unmatched. CDR3 length: 19 residues. The CDR3 is CASSLGASGLAGGLETQYF. The CDR3 bases are TGTGCCAGCAGCTTAGGGGCTAGTGGTCTAGCGGGGGGGCTGGAGACCCAGTACTTC.

The chain recombines TRBV18 with TRBJ1-6, with D possibly matching TRBD1 (5 bases). The CDR3 consists of 17 residues. V lost 4 bases to trimming and J lost 2 bases, with 15 bases between them. Germline-derived CDR1 and CDR2 are KGHSH and LQKENI. The CDR3 sequence: CASSRGARETYNSPLHF. CDR3 nucleotide sequence: TGTGCCAGCTCACGCGGGGCCAGGGAGACCTATAATTCACCCCTCCACTTT.

This clone was found a few times. The chain carries TRBV2 and TRBJ2-1; 11 nucleotides agree with TRBD2. Unmatched junction bases numbered 6, after V lost 9 bases and J lost 5 bases. Germline loops: CDR1 SNHLY, CDR2 FYNNEI. The CDR3 has 14 amino acids. The CDR3 region has the DNA TGTGCCAGACGACTAGCGGGGAATCACAATGAGCAGTTCTTC. Residues: CARRLAGNHNEQFF. The variable domain in full, with the rest retrieved from reference TRBV2 and TRBJ2-1, is EPEVTQTPSHQVTQMGQEVILRCVPISNHLYFYWYRQILGQKVEFLVSFYNNEISEKSEIFDDQFSVERPDGSNFTLKIRSTKLEDSAMYFCARRLAGNHNEQFFGPGTRLTVL.

The chain is built from TRBV19 and TRBJ2-1; 10 nucleotides align to TRBD2. CDR1 and CDR2 (germline): LNHDA, SQIVND (reference sequence). The junction had 6 bases not matched to a gene; V was cut back by 5 bases and J by 5 bases. The CDR3 covers 15 residues. DNA of the CDR3: TGTGCCAGTAGTGTCGTAGCGGGGGGCCACAATGAGCAGTTCTTC. Protein sequence: CASSVVAGGHNEQFF.

The rearrangement links TRBV9 to TRBJ2-7; 7 bases fit TRBD1. The germline gives CDR1 SGDLS, CDR2 YYNGEE. Trimming removed 4 bases from V and 2 bases from J; junction bases left unmatched: 12. The CDR3 covers 16 residues. The CDR3 DNA is TGTGCCAGCAGCCCAGAGGGCAGGGGGAAAACCTACGAGCAGTACTTC. This encodes CASSPEGRGKTYEQYF.